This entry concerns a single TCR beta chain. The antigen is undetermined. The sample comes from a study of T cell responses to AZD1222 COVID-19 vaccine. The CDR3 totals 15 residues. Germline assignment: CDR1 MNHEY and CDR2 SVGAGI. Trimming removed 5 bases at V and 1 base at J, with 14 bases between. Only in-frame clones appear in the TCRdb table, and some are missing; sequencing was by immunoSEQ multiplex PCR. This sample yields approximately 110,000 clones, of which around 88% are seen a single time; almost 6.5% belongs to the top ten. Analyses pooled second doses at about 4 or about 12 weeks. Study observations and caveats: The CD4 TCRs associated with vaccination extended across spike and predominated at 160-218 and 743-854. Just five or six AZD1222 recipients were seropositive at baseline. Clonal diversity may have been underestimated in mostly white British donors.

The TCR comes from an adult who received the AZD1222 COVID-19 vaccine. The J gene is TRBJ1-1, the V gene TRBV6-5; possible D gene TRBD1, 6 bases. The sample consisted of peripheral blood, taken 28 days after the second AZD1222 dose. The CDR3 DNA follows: TGTGCCAGCAGTATCCACAGGGCCCCGAACACTGAAGCTTTCTTT. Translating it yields CASSIHRAPNTEAFF.